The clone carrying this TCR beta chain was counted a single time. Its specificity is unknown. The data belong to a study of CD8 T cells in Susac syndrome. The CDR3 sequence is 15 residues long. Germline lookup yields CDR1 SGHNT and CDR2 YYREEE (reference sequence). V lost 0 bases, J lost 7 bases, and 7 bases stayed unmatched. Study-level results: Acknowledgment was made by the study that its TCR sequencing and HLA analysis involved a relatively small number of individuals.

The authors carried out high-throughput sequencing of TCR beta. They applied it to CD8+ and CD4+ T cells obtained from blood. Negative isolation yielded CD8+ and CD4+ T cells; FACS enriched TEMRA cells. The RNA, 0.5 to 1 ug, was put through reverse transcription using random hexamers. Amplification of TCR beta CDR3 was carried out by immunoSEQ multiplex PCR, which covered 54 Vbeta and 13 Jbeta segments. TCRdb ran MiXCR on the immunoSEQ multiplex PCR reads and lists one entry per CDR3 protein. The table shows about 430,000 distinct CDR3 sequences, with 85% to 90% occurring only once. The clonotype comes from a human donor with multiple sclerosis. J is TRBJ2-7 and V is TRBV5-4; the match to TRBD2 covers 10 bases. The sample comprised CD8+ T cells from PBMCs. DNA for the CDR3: TGTGCCAGCAGCTTGGGGCTAGCGGGAGAGGAGGAGCAGTACTTC. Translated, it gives CASSLGLAGEEEQYF.